The present T cell receptor (beta chain) was sequenced within a study of cytomegalovirus exposure and HLA in healthy donors. Study-level information: Samples from HLA-typed donors yielded about 80 million unique TCRs in an early data release. Findings of the study overall: It was confirmed in vitro that a few of the CMV-associated chains were specific for CMV antigens.

The PCR made use of 60 Vbeta and 13 Jbeta primers. The protocol was immunoSEQ multiplex PCR, while the TCRdb copy is restricted to in-frame clones and leaves out a portion. The repertoire has roughly 100,000 clones, under 85% of them found once; the top ten carry over 4%. The trim removed 7 bases at V and 10 bases at J, leaving 10 bases unmatched. CDR3 length: 14 residues. Per germline, CDR1 LNHDA and CDR2 SQIVND (reference sequence). Note on this clone: Its antigen is still unknown.

Source material: PBMCs. The clonotype was recovered from a man between 45 and 60 years old in good health and CMV-seropositive. The chain combines TRBV19 with TRBJ2-7; TRBD2 aligns across 13 bases. CDR3 loop: CASTPTSGRPPQYF. CDR3 sequence (DNA): TGTGCCAGTACCCCGACTAGCGGGAGGCCTCCTCAGTACTTC.